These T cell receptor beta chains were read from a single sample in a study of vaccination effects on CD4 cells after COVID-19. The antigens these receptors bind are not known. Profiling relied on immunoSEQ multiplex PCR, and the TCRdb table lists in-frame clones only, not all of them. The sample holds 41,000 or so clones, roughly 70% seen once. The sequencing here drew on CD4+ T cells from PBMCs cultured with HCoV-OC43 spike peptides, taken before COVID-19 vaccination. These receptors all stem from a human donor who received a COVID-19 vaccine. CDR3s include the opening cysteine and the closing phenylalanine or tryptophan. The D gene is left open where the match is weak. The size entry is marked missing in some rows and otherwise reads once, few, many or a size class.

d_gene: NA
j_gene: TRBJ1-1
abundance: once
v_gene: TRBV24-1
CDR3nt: TGTGCCACCAGCGGGGGTCACAAGGACACTGAAGCTTTCTTT
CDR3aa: CATSGGHKDTEAFF

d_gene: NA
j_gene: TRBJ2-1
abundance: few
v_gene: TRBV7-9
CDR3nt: TGTGCCAGCAGCTTAGGCCCCGCAGCGCAAGGGCAGTTCTTC
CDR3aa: CASSLGPAAQGQFF

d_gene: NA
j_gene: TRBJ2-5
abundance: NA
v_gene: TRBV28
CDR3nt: TGTGCCAGCGGGAGCCGGGAGACCCAGTACTTC
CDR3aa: CASGSRETQYF

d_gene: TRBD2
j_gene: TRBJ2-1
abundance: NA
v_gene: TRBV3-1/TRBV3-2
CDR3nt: TGTGCCAGCAGCCAAGGATGGGGAGCGGGGGCCATCTACAATGAGCAGTTCTTC
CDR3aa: CASSQGWGAGAIYNEQFF

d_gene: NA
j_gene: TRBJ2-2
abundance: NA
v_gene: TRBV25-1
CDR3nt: TGTGCCAGCAGTCCCCTCAGGGGGGGGGCCAATTCCACCGGGGAGCTGTTTTTT
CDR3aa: CASSPLRGGANSTGELFF

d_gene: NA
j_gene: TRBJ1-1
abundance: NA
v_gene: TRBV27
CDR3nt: TGTGCCAGCAGTTTATCGCCAGGGTTCACTGAAGCTTTCTTT
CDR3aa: CASSLSPGFTEAFF

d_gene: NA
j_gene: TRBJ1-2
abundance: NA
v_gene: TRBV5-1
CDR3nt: TGCGCCAGCAGCTTGGATCGACGGGCTGGCTACACCTTC
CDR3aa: CASSLDRRAGYTF

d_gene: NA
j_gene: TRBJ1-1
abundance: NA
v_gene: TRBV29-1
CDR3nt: TGCAGCTTTTCCCATGGGAAGTCCACTGAAGCTTTCTTT
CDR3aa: CSFSHGKSTEAFF

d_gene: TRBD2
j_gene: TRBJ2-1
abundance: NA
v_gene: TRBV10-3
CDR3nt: TGTGCCATCAGTGGGGACCCTAGGGGCGCGGGGGTTCCTATGGGCTACAATGAGCAGTTCTTC
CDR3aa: CAISGDPRGAGVPMGYNEQFF

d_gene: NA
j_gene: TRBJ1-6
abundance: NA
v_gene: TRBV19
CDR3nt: TGTGCCAGTAGTCGGGGCAGGGAAGGATCACCCCTCCACTTT
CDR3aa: CASSRGREGSPLHF

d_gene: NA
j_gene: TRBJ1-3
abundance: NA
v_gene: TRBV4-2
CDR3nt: TGTGCCAGCAGCCAAGTGTCGGCGGTTGGAAACACCATATATTTT
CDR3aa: CASSQVSAVGNTIYF

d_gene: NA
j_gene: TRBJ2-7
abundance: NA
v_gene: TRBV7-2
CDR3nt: TGTGCCAGCAGCTTTTCCTACGAGCAGTACTTC
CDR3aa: CASSFSYEQYF

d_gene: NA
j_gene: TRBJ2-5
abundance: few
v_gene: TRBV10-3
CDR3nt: TGTGCCATCAGTGAGTATGTTAAGGAGGAGACCCAGTACTTC
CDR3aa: CAISEYVKEETQYF

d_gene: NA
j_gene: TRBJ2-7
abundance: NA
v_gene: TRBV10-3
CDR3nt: TGTGCCATCAGTGGGCAGGGCAGGGGCAACGAGCAGTACTTC
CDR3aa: CAISGQGRGNEQYF

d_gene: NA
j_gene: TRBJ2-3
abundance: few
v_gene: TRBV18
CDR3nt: TGTGCCAGCTCACCGCCCGTCGGCGCAGATACGCAGTATTTT
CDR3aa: CASSPPVGADTQYF

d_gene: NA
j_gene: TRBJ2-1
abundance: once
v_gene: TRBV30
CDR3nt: TGTGCCTGGAGTGCGGGGGCCGCCTACAATGAGCAGTTCTTC
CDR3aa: CAWSAGAAYNEQFF

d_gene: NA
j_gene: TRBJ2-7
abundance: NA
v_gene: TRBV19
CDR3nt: TGTGCCAGTACCACCTACGAGCAGTACTTC
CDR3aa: CASTTYEQYF

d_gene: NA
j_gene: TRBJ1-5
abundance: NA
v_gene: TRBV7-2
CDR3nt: TGTGCCAGCAGCTTAGGGGGTGGAGGCCGGCAGCCCCAGCATTTT
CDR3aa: CASSLGGGGRQPQHF

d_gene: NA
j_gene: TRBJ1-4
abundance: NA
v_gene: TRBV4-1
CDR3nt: TGCGCCAGCAGCCTCCCCCCTGGCAATGAAAAACTGTTTTTT
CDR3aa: CASSLPPGNEKLFF

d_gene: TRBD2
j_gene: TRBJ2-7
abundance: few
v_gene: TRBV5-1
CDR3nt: TGCGCCAGCAGCTTGGCCGGGACTAATTCCTACGAGCAGTACTTC
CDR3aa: CASSLAGTNSYEQYF

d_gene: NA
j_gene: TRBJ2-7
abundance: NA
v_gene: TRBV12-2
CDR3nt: TGTGCAAGTCGCTTAGCCGGGGAGGGGACAGGAAGCTACGAGCAGTACTTC
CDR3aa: CASRLAGEGTGSYEQYF

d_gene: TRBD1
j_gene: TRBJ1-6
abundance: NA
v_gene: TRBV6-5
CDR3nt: TGTGCCAGCAGTTACGAGAGGGACAGGGGGCATTCACCCCTCCACTTT
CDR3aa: CASSYERDRGHSPLHF

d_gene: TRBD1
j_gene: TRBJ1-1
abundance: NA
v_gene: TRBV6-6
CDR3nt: TGTGCCAGCAGATCTACTGGACAGGCGGCTGAAGCTTTCTTT
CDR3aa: CASRSTGQAAEAFF

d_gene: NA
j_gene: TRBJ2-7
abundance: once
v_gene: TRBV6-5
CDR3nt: TGTGCCAGCAGTTACTCGATTGCGGGGAGCGAGCAGTACTTC
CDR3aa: CASSYSIAGSEQYF

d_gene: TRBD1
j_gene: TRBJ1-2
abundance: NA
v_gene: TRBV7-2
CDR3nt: TGTGCCAGCAGCTTGGGGACAGGGACTAACTATGGCTACACCTTC
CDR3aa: CASSLGTGTNYGYTF

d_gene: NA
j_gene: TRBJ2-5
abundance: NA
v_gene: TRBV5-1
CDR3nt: TGCGCCAGCAGCCCAGAGAGGGCTCGGGGGACCCAGTACTTC
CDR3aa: CASSPERARGTQYF

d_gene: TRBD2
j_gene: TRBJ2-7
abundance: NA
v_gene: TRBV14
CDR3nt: TGTGCCAGCAGCCTCAGGACTAGCGGGGGGGATTACGAGCAGTACTTC
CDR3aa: CASSLRTSGGDYEQYF

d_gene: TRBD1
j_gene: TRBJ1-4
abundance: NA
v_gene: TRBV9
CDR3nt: TGTGCCAGCAGCAAACAGACAGGGGATCTGGGGGAAAAACTGTTTTTT
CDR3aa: CASSKQTGDLGEKLFF

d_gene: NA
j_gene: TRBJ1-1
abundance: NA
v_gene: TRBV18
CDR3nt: TGTGCCAGCTCACCGCAATGGGGGAACACTGAAGCTTTCTTT
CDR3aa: CASSPQWGNTEAFF

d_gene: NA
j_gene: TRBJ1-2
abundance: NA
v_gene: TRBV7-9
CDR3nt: TGTGCCAGCAGCTTAGCATTTGGGACTTCCCGGTATGGCTACACCTTC
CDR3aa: CASSLAFGTSRYGYTF

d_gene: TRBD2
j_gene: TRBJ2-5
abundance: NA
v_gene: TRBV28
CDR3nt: TGTGCCAGCACCCGCCCACTAGCGCGACAAGAGACCCAGTACTTC
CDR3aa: CASTRPLARQETQYF

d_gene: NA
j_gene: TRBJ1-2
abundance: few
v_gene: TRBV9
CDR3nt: TGTGCCAGCAGCCCCCAGGGGATCTACTATGGCTACACCTTC
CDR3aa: CASSPQGIYYGYTF

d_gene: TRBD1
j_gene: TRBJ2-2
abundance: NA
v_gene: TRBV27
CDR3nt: TGTGCCAGCAGTTTTTCGACAGGGGGCTTCACCGGGGAGCTGTTTTTT
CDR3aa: CASSFSTGGFTGELFF

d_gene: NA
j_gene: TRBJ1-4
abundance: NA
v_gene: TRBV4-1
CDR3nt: TGCGCCAGCAGCCAAGGGGAACCGACAAGAGTTAATGAAAAACTGTTTTTT
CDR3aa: CASSQGEPTRVNEKLFF

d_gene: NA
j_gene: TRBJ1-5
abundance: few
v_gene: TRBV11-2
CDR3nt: TGTGCCAGCAGCTTAGAAGCGTCGTCGATCCAGCCCCAGCATTTT
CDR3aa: CASSLEASSIQPQHF

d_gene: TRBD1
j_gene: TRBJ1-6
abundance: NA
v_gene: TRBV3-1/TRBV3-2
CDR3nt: TGTGCCAGCAGCCGAAATTTGCGGGGACAGGGTCTAAATTCACCCCTCCACTTT
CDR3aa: CASSRNLRGQGLNSPLHF

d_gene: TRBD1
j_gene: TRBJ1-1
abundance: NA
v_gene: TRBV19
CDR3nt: TGTGCCAGTAGAACGACAGGGGTCGGAGTAGCTTTCTTT
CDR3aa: CASRTTGVGVAFF

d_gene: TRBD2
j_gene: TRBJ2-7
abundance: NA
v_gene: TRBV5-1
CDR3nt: TGCGCCAGCAGCTGGGGGTCCGGACTAGCGGGAGGCGAGCAGTACTTC
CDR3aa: CASSWGSGLAGGEQYF

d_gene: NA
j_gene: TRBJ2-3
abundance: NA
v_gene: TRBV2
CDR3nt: TGTGCCAGCAGGCTAAGGGTCACAGATACGCAGTATTTT
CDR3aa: CASRLRVTDTQYF

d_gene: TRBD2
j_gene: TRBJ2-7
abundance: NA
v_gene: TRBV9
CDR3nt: TGTGCCAGCAGCGACTCTCTAGCGGCTACGACCTACGAGCAGTACTTC
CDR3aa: CASSDSLAATTYEQYF

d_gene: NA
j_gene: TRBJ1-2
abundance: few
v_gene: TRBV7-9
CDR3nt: TGTGGCTCCGGGACGGCTAACTATGGCTACACCTTC
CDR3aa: CGSGTANYGYTF

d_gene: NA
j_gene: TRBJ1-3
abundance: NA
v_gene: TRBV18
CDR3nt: TGTGCCAGCTCACCATTAAGTGGAAACACCATATATTTT
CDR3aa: CASSPLSGNTIYF

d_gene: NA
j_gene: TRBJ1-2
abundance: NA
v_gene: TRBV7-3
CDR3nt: TGTGCCAGCAGCTTATTACCTGACTATGGCTACACCTTC
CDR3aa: CASSLLPDYGYTF

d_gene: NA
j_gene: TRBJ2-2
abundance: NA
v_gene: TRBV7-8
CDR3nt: TGTGCCAGCAGCTTTGCAGGGCCGACCGGGGAGCTGTTTTTT
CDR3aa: CASSFAGPTGELFF

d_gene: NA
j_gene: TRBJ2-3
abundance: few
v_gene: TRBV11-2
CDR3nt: TGTGCCAGCAGCTTGGTGGGGGGATACCATACGCAGTATTTT
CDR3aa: CASSLVGGYHTQYF

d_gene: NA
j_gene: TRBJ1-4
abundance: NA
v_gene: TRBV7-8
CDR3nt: TGTGCCAGCAGCTTAGGGGCGGGAGGGGCTAATGAAAAACTGTTTTTT
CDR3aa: CASSLGAGGANEKLFF

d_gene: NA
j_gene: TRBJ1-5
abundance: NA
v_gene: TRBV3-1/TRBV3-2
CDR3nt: TGTGCCAGCAGCCAAGATTGGGGGAACAATCAGCCCCAGCATTTT
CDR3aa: CASSQDWGNNQPQHF

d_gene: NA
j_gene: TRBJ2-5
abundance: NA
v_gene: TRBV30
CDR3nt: TGTGCCTGGAGTGTACGACTTACAGAGACCCAGTACTTC
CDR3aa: CAWSVRLTETQYF

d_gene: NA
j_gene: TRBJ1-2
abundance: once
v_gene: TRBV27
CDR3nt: TGTGCCAGCAGTTACGCGGCGAACTATGGCTACACCTTC
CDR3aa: CASSYAANYGYTF

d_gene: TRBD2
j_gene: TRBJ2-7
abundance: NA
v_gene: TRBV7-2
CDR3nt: TGTGCCAGCAGCTTCCGTCCTAGCGGGGGGATAGGGAGCTCCTACGAGCAGTACTTC
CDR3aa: CASSFRPSGGIGSSYEQYF

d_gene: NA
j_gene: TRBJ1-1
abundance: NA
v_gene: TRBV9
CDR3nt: TGTGCCAGCAGCCTGAACACTGAAGCTTTCTTT
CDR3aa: CASSLNTEAFF

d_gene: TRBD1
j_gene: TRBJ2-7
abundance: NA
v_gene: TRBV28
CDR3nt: TGTGCCAGCAGTTTGGGGACAGGGAGCTACGAGCAGTACTTC
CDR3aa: CASSLGTGSYEQYF

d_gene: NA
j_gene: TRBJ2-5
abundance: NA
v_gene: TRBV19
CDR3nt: TGTGCCAGTAGTATATGGGACAACGGACGAGAGACCCAGTACTTC
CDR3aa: CASSIWDNGRETQYF

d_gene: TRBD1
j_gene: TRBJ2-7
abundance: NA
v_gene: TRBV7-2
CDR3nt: TGTGCCAGCAGCTCCCCCGGGACAGGGATCGAGCAGTACTTC
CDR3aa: CASSSPGTGIEQYF

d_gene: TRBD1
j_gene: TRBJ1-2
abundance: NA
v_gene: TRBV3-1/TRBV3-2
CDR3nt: TGTGCCAGCAGCCGGACAGGGAGGGATGGCTACACCTTC
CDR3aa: CASSRTGRDGYTF